The clone carrying this TCR beta chain was counted between two and nine times. This record comes from a study of blood T cell repertoires in COVID-19. Overall study context: COVID-19 samples, acute and convalescent, were from the United States, Italy and Spain.

The repertoire was sequenced with immunoSEQ multiplex PCR; TCRdb's copy has only in-frame clones and lacks some. In the table there are 110,000 or so clones, over 65% of which are singletons. Trimming took off 6 bases at V and 8 bases at J, with 11 bases between the two ends. CDR1 and CDR2 (germline): SGHTA, FQGTGA. The CDR3 is 12 amino acids. This receptor was obtained from a man aged 55 to 70 with acute or convalescent COVID-19. Sequenced material: peripheral blood. V and J are TRBV7-3 and TRBJ2-1; tentatively, D is TRBD1 (5 bases). CDR3 sequence reads: CASSQGLDEQFF. The CDR3 DNA reads TGTGCCAGCAGTCAGGGTTTAGATGAGCAGTTCTTC.